This T cell receptor beta chain was recovered during a study of CD8+ T cells in alopecia areata. The sequencing template was cDNA reverse transcribed from extracted RNA. TCRdb's copy holds only in-frame clones and misses some; the assay was immunoSEQ multiplex PCR. The sample has approximately 150,000 clones, 45% to 60% seen once. Sampling of alopecia areata patients yielded lesional scalp punch biopsies as well as peripheral blood. The sorting of PBMCs gave CD4+ and CD8+ T cells. Looked up from germline, CDR1 is SGDLS and CDR2 is YYNGEE. Trimming took off 0 bases at V and 5 bases at J, with 11 bases between the two ends. The CDR3 runs 14 residues.

The source material was CD4+ T cells sorted from blood. This chain uses TRBV9 with TRBJ2-5; no firm D call. The receptor comes from a human donor with alopecia areata. The CDR3 bases are TGTGCCAGCAGCGTAGCTGAGCGCGTGGAGACCCAGTACTTC. Translation gives CASSVAERVETQYF.